The sequence of this T cell receptor beta chain was determined in a study of Graves' ophthalmopathy and Graves' hyperthyroidism. The germline V gene has CDR1 DFQATT and CDR2 SNEGSKA (reference sequence). V was shortened by 4 bases and J by 0 bases, with 15 bases between the two germline ends. The CDR3 has 15 residues. Amplified material comprised TCR beta CDR3 regions derived from RNA transcripts. In the first round, RT-PCR was carried out with HTBI primers, and a multiplex PCR formed the second round. TCRdb reprocessed the multiplex PCR reads with MiXCR, giving one entry per CDR3 protein. The sample lists almost 750,000 distinct CDR3 sequences, 40% occurring once. Study-wide results and limits: Ophthalmopathy progression cases were predicted by the model with 70.59% sensitivity and 72.22% specificity.

CAS ≥3, NOSPECS ≥4, moderate-to-severe activity and duration under 3 months marked donors with ophthalmopathy. Researchers turned away patients with other autoimmune diseases, uncontrolled infections, pregnancy or lactation. Comment on this clonotype: Antigen: not known.

The sequenced sample was peripheral blood. The chain has TRBV20-1 and TRBJ1-1; unclear D gene. The clonotype was recovered from an adult man with Graves' ophthalmopathy. CDR3 sequence: CSAKGSTGMNTEAFF. The CDR3 DNA reads as TGCAGTGCTAAAGGATCCACCGGAATGAACACTGAAGCTTTCTTT.